This T cell receptor (beta chain) was captured in a study of T cell responses to AZD1222 COVID-19 vaccine. TCRdb's table, derived via immunoSEQ multiplex PCR, lists solely in-frame clones and lacks some. The sample holds tens of thousands of clones, roughly nine tenths seen once. The CDR3 totals 13 residues. Germline V gives CDR1 MNHEY, CDR2 SVGAGI. The V gene end was trimmed by 5 bases and the J gene end by 9 bases; junction bases not matched to a gene: 9. The sample in question was peripheral blood, obtained on day 0 of AZD1222 vaccination. The rearrangement uses TRBV6-5 and TRBJ1-1; 7 nucleotides agree with TRBD1. The TCR comes from an adult in good health. The CDR3 coding sequence is TGTGCCAGCAGTCCGACAGGGACCCAGCAAGCTTTCTTT. Its translation is CASSPTGTQQAFF.